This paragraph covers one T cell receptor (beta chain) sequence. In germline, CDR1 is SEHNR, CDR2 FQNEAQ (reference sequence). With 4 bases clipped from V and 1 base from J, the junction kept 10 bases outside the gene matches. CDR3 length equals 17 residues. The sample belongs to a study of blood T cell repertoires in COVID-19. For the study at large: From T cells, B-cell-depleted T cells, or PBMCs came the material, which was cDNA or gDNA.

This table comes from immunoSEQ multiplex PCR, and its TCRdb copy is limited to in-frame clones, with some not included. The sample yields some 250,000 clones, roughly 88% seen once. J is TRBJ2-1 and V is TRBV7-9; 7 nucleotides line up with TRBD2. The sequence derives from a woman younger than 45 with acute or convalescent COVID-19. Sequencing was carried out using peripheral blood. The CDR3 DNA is TGTGCCAGCAGCTCTCCGGAAGCGGGGCGTTCCTACAATGAGCAGTTCTTC. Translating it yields CASSSPEAGRSYNEQFF.